One sample yielded the 27 T cell receptor beta chains listed below, sequenced in a study of blood T cell repertoires in COVID-19 (dated by TCRdb to 2018 to 2020). Library construction relied on the immunoSEQ multiplex PCR assay. Not all clones reach the TCRdb copy of this immuneACCESS table, which keeps in-frame sequences only. Checked studies attribute under half of the gap to unresolved V genes and leave the rest unexplained. The table for this sample lists under 250,000 clones; about 84% of them were counted only once. The ten biggest clones cover 4.3% of the sample. Sequenced sample: PBMCs or T cells enriched from blood (not recorded which). The source is a man aged 25 to 40 with acute COVID-19.

This clone was recorded once. The V and J genes are TRBV11-2 and TRBJ1-1; TRBD1 matches at 12 bases. Germline V gene lookup returns CDR1 SGHAT and CDR2 FQNNGV. The CDR3 runs 14 residues. The trim removed 5 bases at V and 10 bases at J, leaving 8 bases unmatched. The DNA of the CDR3 is TGTGCCAGCAGCCTGGGGACAGGGGGCGAGGTAGCTTTCTTT. Translation: CASSLGTGGEVAFF.

V is TRBV7-9 and J is TRBJ1-5; no firm D call. The CDR3 contains 13 residues. Trimming took 5 bases from V and 2 from J, leaving 7 bases between them. Germline values: CDR1 SEHNR, CDR2 FQNEAQ (reference sequence). The CDR3 sequence: CASSPQGNQPQHF. The CDR3 region has the DNA TGTGCCAGCAGCCCCCAGGGCAATCAGCCCCAGCATTTT. Drawing the rest from reference TRBV7-9 and TRBJ1-5, the complete variable domain is DTGVSQNPRHKITKRGQNVTFRCDPISEHNRLYWYRQTLGQGPEFLTYFQNEAQLEKSRLLSDRFSAERPKGSFSTLEIQRTEQGDSAMYLCASSPQGNQPQHFGDGTRLSIL.

This clone has just a few counts. The chain has TRBV14 and TRBJ2-3; D is unresolved. Trimming removed 1 base from V and 4 bases from J, with 9 bases in between. This CDR3 spans 14 amino acids. Germline CDR1 is SGHDN and CDR2 is FVKESK. The CDR3 DNA sequence: TGTGCCAGCAGCCAAGGCGTTAGATCAGATACGCAGTATTTT. It translates to CASSQGVRSDTQYF.

The chain has TRBV2 and TRBJ2-1, with 8 bases that match TRBD1. CDR3 size: 18 residues. V trimming: 2 bases; J trimming: 4 bases; junction bases outside the gene matches: 13. CDR1 and CDR2 from the germline V gene are SNHLY and FYNNEI. CDR3 loop: CASSELKLGRGPYNEQFF. The CDR3 DNA sequence: TGTGCCAGCAGTGAACTCAAACTCGGCAGGGGGCCTTACAATGAGCAGTTCTTC. Full variable domain (rest looked up from reference TRBV2 and TRBJ2-1): EPEVTQTPSHQVTQMGQEVILRCVPISNHLYFYWYRQILGQKVEFLVSFYNNEISEKSEIFDDQFSVERPDGSNFTLKIRSTKLEDSAMYFCASSELKLGRGPYNEQFFGPGTRLTVL.

The chain links TRBV12-3 or TRBV12-4 to TRBJ2-7; maybe TRBD1 (6 bases). V was cut by 6 bases and J by 3 bases, with 12 bases left in between. The CDR3 covers 13 residues. CDR3 sequence (DNA): TGTGCCAGCAGGGGACAAAGTTTCTACGAGCAGTACTTC. It encodes CASRGQSFYEQYF.

The V call is TRBV9, the J call TRBJ1-2; no clear D gene. This CDR3 spans 13 amino acids. V dropped 0 bases and J dropped 2 bases, with 5 bases sitting between them. Germline-derived CDR1 and CDR2 are SGDLS and YYNGEE. This chain's CDR3 is CASSVGQNYGYTF. As DNA, the CDR3 is TGTGCCAGCAGCGTAGGGCAGAACTATGGCTACACCTTC.

This chain joins TRBV4-1 and TRBJ2-2; 9 nucleotides align to TRBD1. Germline-derived CDR1 and CDR2 are MGHRA and YSYEKL. V gave up 4 bases and J gave up 6 bases; unmatched junction bases: 6. This CDR3 is built from 15 residues. The CDR3 coding sequence is TGCGCCAGCAGCCCCTTGTGGACAGGGGCCGGGGAGCTGTTTTTT. The encoded protein is CASSPLWTGAGELFF.

The chain couples TRBV6-5 to TRBJ1-5, with D maybe TRBD1 (5 bases). Trimming took off 6 bases at V and 0 bases at J, with 12 bases between the two ends. This CDR3 spans 15 amino acids. Germline CDR1 and CDR2: MNHEY and SVGAGI. CDR3 bases: TGTGCCAGCAGGCCCGACAGTTATAGCAATCAGCCCCAGCATTTT. Its protein is CASRPDSYSNQPQHF.

V is TRBV18 and J is TRBJ1-2, with TRBD1 matching 11 bases. This CDR3 region has 14 residues. V lost 4 bases to trimming and J lost 7 bases; unmatched junction nucleotides: 5. The germline gives CDR1 KGHSH, CDR2 LQKENI. The DNA for the CDR3 is TGTGCCAGCTCACTGGACAGGGGGCGTACTGGCTACACCTTC. This encodes CASSLDRGRTGYTF.

The chain has TRBV21-1 and TRBJ1-3; the D call TRBD1 from the table was never checked on the DNA. TRBV21-1 corresponds to a pseudogene. CDR3 length: 16 amino acids. For the CDR3, the DNA is TGTGCCAGCAGCGGCCCACAGGGAGAGAATGGGGACACCATATATTTT. Translation: CASSGPQGENGDTIYF.

This clone came up a few times. This sequence joins TRBV10-1 and TRBJ1-6, with D maybe TRBD1 (6 bases). This CDR3 spans 16 amino acids. CDR1 WNHNN and CDR2 SYGVQD come from the germline V gene (reference sequence). Between the trimmed V and J ends, which lost 9 bases and 7 bases, there was a span of 22 bases. This chain's CDR3 is CARGKRQELGNSPLHF. The CDR3 nucleotides are TGCGCCAGAGGCAAGAGACAGGAACTGGGAAATTCACCCCTCCACTTT.

The chain has TRBV28 and TRBJ1-5, with 7 bases lining up with TRBD1. The CDR3 loop spans 15 amino acids. Germline V gene data show CDR1 as MDHEN and CDR2 as SYDVKM. V lost 6 bases and J lost 3; bases outside the gene matches: 8. CDR3 DNA: TGTGCCAGCAGACCGACAGGGAGATTCAATCAGCCCCAGCATTTT. Its translation: CASRPTGRFNQPQHF. The full variable domain, its missing parts supplied by reference TRBV28 and TRBJ1-5, is DVKVTQSSRYLVKRTGEKVFLECVQDMDHENMFWYRQDPGLGLRLIYFSYDVKMKEKGDIPEGYSVSREKKERFSLILESASTNQTSMYLCASRPTGRFNQPQHFGDGTRLSIL.

The rearrangement links TRBV5-4 to TRBJ2-7, with 9 bases that match TRBD2. Germline V gene lookup returns CDR1 SGHNT and CDR2 YYREEE (reference sequence). Trimming at V came to 4 bases and at J to 3 bases, leaving 5 bases not matched to a gene. The CDR3 runs 14 residues. The CDR3 DNA is TGTGCCAGCAGCGTATCACTAGCGGGCTACGAGCAGTACTTC. This gives the protein CASSVSLAGYEQYF.

This clone showed up just a few times. The CDR3 is CASSSTGGHEQYF. The CDR3, as DNA: TGTGCCAGCAGCTCGACAGGGGGGCACGAGCAGTACTTC. The chain combines TRBV7-3 with TRBJ2-7; TRBD1 agrees at 9 bases. The CDR3 has 13 residues. Germline-derived CDR1 and CDR2 are SGHTA and FQGTGA. V dropped 4 bases and J dropped 5; count of bases not matched to a gene: 3.

The rearrangement uses TRBV6-1 and TRBJ1-6; D is unclear. Germline V gene lookup returns CDR1 MNHNS and CDR2 SASEGT. CDR3 length: 16 residues. Trimming cost V 4 bases and J 7 bases, with 17 bases left between them. CDR3 DNA sequence: TGTGCCAGCAGTGGAGTGGGCACCACTGTAAATTCACCCCTCCACTTT. Encoded protein: CASSGVGTTVNSPLHF.

In DNA, the CDR3 is TGTGCCAGCAGTGAAGTCGGGGGGAGCACAGATACGCAGTATTTT. It is translated as CASSEVGGSTDTQYF. This sequence joins TRBV2 and TRBJ2-3, with 7 bases matching TRBD2. Per germline, CDR1 SNHLY and CDR2 FYNNEI. V lost 1 base and J lost 0; bases outside the gene matches: 1. This CDR3 contains 15 residues.

The chain carries TRBV4-1 and TRBJ1-1, with no clear D. Germline CDR1 and CDR2: MGHRA and YSYEKL. This CDR3 contains 13 residues. The V end was cut by 0 bases, the J end by 4 bases, with 6 bases between. In DNA form, the CDR3 reads TGCGCCAGCAGCCAAGAGGGGAGCACTGAAGCTTTCTTT. Protein product: CASSQEGSTEAFF.

The chain carries TRBV6-1 and TRBJ1-1; 7 positions match TRBD1. The length of the CDR3 is 16 residues. Losses at the gene ends were 1 base for V and 9 bases for J; bases not matched to a gene: 14. Looked up from germline, CDR1 is MNHNS and CDR2 is SASEGT. Here the CDR3 reads CASSEGRGRGREQAFF. The CDR3, as DNA: TGTGCCAGCAGTGAAGGGAGGGGGCGGGGCCGGGAGCAAGCTTTCTTT.

The chain uses TRBV7-2 and TRBJ1-2; maybe TRBD1 (5 bases). The CDR3 runs to 14 residues. Germline V gene lookup returns CDR1 SGHTA and CDR2 FQGNSA. Trimming took 3 bases from V and 6 from J, leaving 14 bases between them. The CDR3 here is CASSLQGGLDGYTF. The CDR3 DNA follows: TGTGCCAGCAGCTTGCAGGGAGGGTTGGATGGCTACACCTTC.

As to this clone: A much larger clone is a single base away; this may be a read error. The rearrangement uses TRBV5-6 and TRBJ1-1; TRBD1 agrees at 7 bases. V lost 4 bases, J lost 1 base, and 1 base stayed unmatched. Germline V gene lookup returns CDR1 SGHDT and CDR2 YYEEEE. This CDR3 comprises 13 residues. DNA of the CDR3: TGTGCCAGCAGCAGACAGGGGAACACTGAAGCTTTCTTT. Translating gives CASSRQGNTEAFF.

The rearrangement joins TRBV28 to TRBJ1-4; weak D call: TRBD1 (5 bases). V lost 5 bases to trimming and J lost 6 bases, with 16 bases between them. The CDR3 has 15 amino acids. The germline V gene has CDR1 MDHEN and CDR2 SYDVKM. The CDR3 is CASSGSREGDEKLFF. CDR3 bases: TGTGCCAGCAGTGGGTCCAGGGAGGGAGATGAAAAACTGTTTTTT.

This clone was counted a single time. The gene calls are TRBV5-6 and TRBJ2-7; 9 nucleotides align to TRBD1. Germline CDR1 and CDR2: SGHDT and YYEEEE. CDR3 length: 16 amino acids. V lost 7 bases to trimming and J lost 6 bases; unmatched junction nucleotides: 17. The CDR3 bases are TGTGCCAGCGGTCGAGGGGCGGGACAGGGTATTGCCGAGCAGTACTTC. Translating gives CASGRGAGQGIAEQYF. The full variable domain, its missing parts supplied by reference TRBV5-6 and TRBJ2-7, is DAGVTQSPTHLIKTRGQQVTLRCSPKSGHDTVSWYQQALGQGPQFIFQYYEEEERQRGNFPDRFSGHQFPNYSSELNVNALLLGDSALYLCASGRGAGQGIAEQYFGPGTRLTVT.

The chain couples TRBV9 to TRBJ1-5; possibly TRBD1 for D (5 bases). The CDR3 consists of 14 residues. Trimming left V 1 base short and J 9 bases short, with 14 bases between. Germline CDR1 SGDLS, CDR2 YYNGEE. CDR3 amino acids: CASSVSWGDRPQHF. The CDR3 DNA reads TGTGCCAGCAGCGTATCCTGGGGGGATCGGCCCCAGCATTTT.

The chain joins TRBV7-9 to TRBJ1-6; D gene unclear. Trimming removed 8 bases at V and 18 bases at J, with 20 bases between. The germline CDR1 and CDR2 sequences are SEHNR and FQNEAQ (reference sequence). This CDR3 region has 12 residues. Written as DNA, the CDR3 is TGTGCCAGCGGGGAGTTTGCGGGTCGCCCCCACTTT. Translating it yields CASGEFAGRPHF.

This clone was observed a few times. The chain carries TRBV3-1 (or the pseudogene TRBV3-2) and TRBJ2-5; D perhaps matches TRBD2 (6 bases). The CDR3 covers 16 residues. Germline CDR1 is LGHDT and CDR2 is YNNKEL (reference sequence). The V end was cut by 1 base, the J end by 3 bases, with 15 bases between. CDR3 nucleotides: TGTGCCAGCAGCCAAGCTGGGACTGGATACGAAGAGACCCAGTACTTC. Residues: CASSQAGTGYEETQYF.

The gene calls are TRBV14 and TRBJ2-3; 10 bases are shared with TRBD2. V shed 7 bases and J 0 bases; nucleotides not matched to a gene: 4. The CDR3 is 15 residues long. Germline V gene sequence: CDR1 SGHDN, CDR2 FVKESK. CDR3 sequence: CASTLAGGSTDTQYF. The CDR3 DNA sequence: TGTGCCAGCACCTTAGCGGGGGGTAGCACAGATACGCAGTATTTT.

The V and J genes are TRBV10-3 and TRBJ1-2; TRBD1 matches at 9 bases. Losses at the gene ends were 3 bases for V and 5 bases for J; bases not matched to a gene: 10. The germline V gene encodes CDR1 ENHRY and CDR2 SYGVKD. The CDR3 is made up of 16 amino acids. CDR3: CAISDVGTGSMYGYTF. The CDR3 DNA follows: TGTGCCATCAGTGACGTTGGGACAGGGAGTATGTATGGCTACACCTTC.